The 21 T cell receptor beta chains listed next were all sequenced from one sample in a study of T cell responses to AZD1222 COVID-19 vaccine. The repertoire was sequenced with immunoSEQ multiplex PCR; TCRdb's copy has only in-frame clones and lacks some. The top ten clones hold approximately 12% of a sample with some 120,000 clones, about 86% of them seen once. The specimen was peripheral blood, collected on day 0 of AZD1222 vaccination. The receptor source for this set is an adult in good health.

The chain uses TRBV5-1 and TRBJ2-7; 8 nucleotides line up with TRBD1. Germline V lookup: CDR1 SGHRS, CDR2 YFSETQ. The CDR3 has 14 amino acids. J was trimmed by 0 bases and V by 5 bases; bases with no gene match: 4. The CDR3 here is CASREQGDSYEQYF. DNA of the CDR3: TGCGCCAGCAGGGAACAGGGGGACTCCTACGAGCAGTACTTC.

The V and J genes are TRBV7-2 and TRBJ2-1; a possible D gene is TRBD1 (5 bases). Germline CDR1 reads SGHTA; CDR2 reads FQGNSA. This CDR3 spans 14 amino acids. V was trimmed by 5 bases and J by 8 bases, leaving 16 bases between them. The CDR3, as DNA: TGTGCCAGCAGCCCGTCGGCAGGGAATCATGAGCAGTTCTTC. This translates into CASSPSAGNHEQFF.

The chain has TRBV5-6 and TRBJ1-6, with D possibly being TRBD1 (6 bases). Deletions cut 1 base from V and 7 bases from J, with 12 bases between. The germline gives CDR1 SGHDT, CDR2 YYEEEE. The CDR3 has 15 residues. In DNA form, the CDR3 reads TGTGCCAGCAGCTTGACCCAGGGGCGCAATTCACCCCTCCACTTT. Protein sequence: CASSLTQGRNSPLHF. Filled out from reference TRBV5-6 and TRBJ1-6, the complete variable domain reads DAGVTQSPTHLIKTRGQQVTLRCSPKSGHDTVSWYQQALGQGPQFIFQYYEEEERQRGNFPDRFSGHQFPNYSSELNVNALLLGDSALYLCASSLTQGRNSPLHFGNGTRLTVT.

The genes are TRBV3-1 (or the pseudogene TRBV3-2) and TRBJ2-3, with TRBD2 matching 7 bases. Trimming at V came to 7 bases and at J to 3 bases, leaving 4 bases not matched to a gene. Looked up from germline, CDR1 is LGHDT and CDR2 is YNNKEL (reference sequence). This CDR3 comprises 13 residues. The DNA for the CDR3 is TGTGCCAGCACCCAGGGAGGGACAGATACGCAGTATTTT. This encodes CASTQGGTDTQYF.

V gene TRBV7-6 combines with J gene TRBJ2-5; D not resolved. The germline V gene has CDR1 SGHVS and CDR2 FNYEAQ. V lost 0 bases, J lost 5 bases, and 13 bases lay in between. This CDR3 comprises 15 residues. CDR3 bases: TGTGCCAGCAGCTTAGCAGAGGTATCTTGGGAGACCCAGTACTTC. Its translation is CASSLAEVSWETQYF.

This chain connects TRBV18 to TRBJ2-1; 10 bases fit TRBD2. The germline V gene encodes CDR1 KGHSH and CDR2 LQKENI. This CDR3 spans 16 amino acids. V shed 0 bases, J shed 6 bases, and the junction held 5 bases outside the gene matches. The CDR3 nucleotides read TGTGCCAGCTCACCACCGCTAGCGGGGGCGGGCAATGAGCAGTTCTTC. Protein product: CASSPPLAGAGNEQFF. The full variable domain, with the rest looked up from reference TRBV18 and TRBJ2-1, is NAGVMQNPRHLVRRRGQEARLRCSPMKGHSHVYWYRQLPEEGLKFMVYLQKENIIDESGMPKERFSAEFPKEGPSILRIQQVVRGDSAAYFCASSPPLAGAGNEQFFGPGTRLTVL.

In this sample, this clone turned up once. The chain employs TRBV5-1 and TRBJ2-7; D is perhaps TRBD1 or TRBD2 (6 bases each). V was clipped by 0 bases and J by 2 bases, with 9 bases between them. The CDR3 length is 14 residues. Germline lookup yields CDR1 SGHRS and CDR2 YFSETQ. CDR3 sequence (DNA): TGCGCCAGCAGCTTGGATGGGGGGCCCTACGAGCAGTACTTC. As protein: CASSLDGGPYEQYF.

This rearrangement joins TRBV7-9 to TRBJ2-7; TRBD1 matches 10 bases. This CDR3 has 13 residues. With V trimmed by 5 bases and J by 6 bases, 4 bases remained unmatched. Germline V gene sequence: CDR1 SEHNR, CDR2 FQNEAQ (reference sequence). CDR3 region: CASSGGTGVEQYF. CDR3 sequence (DNA): TGTGCCAGCAGCGGCGGGACAGGGGTCGAGCAGTACTTC.

The V and J genes are TRBV7-2 and TRBJ2-7; possibly TRBD1 for D (7 bases). Germline lookup yields CDR1 SGHTA and CDR2 FQGNSA. This CDR3 is 15 amino acids long. Trimming took off 5 bases at V and 2 bases at J, with 16 bases between the two ends. The CDR3 reads CASSLGQGGTYEQYF. CDR3 bases: TGTGCCAGCAGCCTAGGGCAGGGGGGCACCTACGAGCAGTACTTC.

J is TRBJ1-1 and V is TRBV9; D is perhaps TRBD1 (5 bases). CDR3 length: 13 residues. Trimming took off 1 base at V and 5 bases at J, with 9 bases between the two ends. Germline lookup yields CDR1 SGDLS and CDR2 YYNGEE. The CDR3 bases are TGTGCCAGCAGCGTAAATCGGGGGACTGAAGCTTTCTTT. Translated: CASSVNRGTEAFF.

The chain links TRBV29-1 to TRBJ1-2; possible D gene TRBD1, 5 bases. This CDR3 contains 13 residues. Per the germline V gene, CDR1 is SQVTM and CDR2 is ANQGSEA. Trimming removed 2 bases at V and 2 bases at J, with 9 bases between. As DNA, the CDR3 is TGCAGCGTTGAATCCCGGGGGAACTATGGCTACACCTTC. It is translated as CSVESRGNYGYTF.

This chain uses TRBV24-1 with TRBJ2-5; the D gene is possibly TRBD2 (5 bases). The CDR3 is 14 residues long. From germline, CDR1 is KGHDR and CDR2 SFDVKD. V was cut by 4 bases and J by 6 bases, with 14 bases left in between. The DNA for the CDR3 is TGTGCCACCAGTGACCCGGGCCCCGGGAAGACCCAGTACTTC. Residues: CATSDPGPGKTQYF.

The chain carries TRBV19 and TRBJ2-7; 11 nucleotides align to TRBD2. The junction had 6 bases not matched to a gene; V was cut back by 1 base and J by 1 base. The CDR3 has 17 residues. Germline-derived CDR1 and CDR2 are LNHDA and SQIVND (reference sequence). The CDR3 loop reads CASSIGVGLAASYEQYF. CDR3 nucleotide sequence: TGTGCCAGTAGTATAGGGGTGGGACTAGCGGCTTCCTACGAGCAGTACTTC. Filled out from reference TRBV19 and TRBJ2-7, the complete variable domain reads DGGITQSPKYLFRKEGQNVTLSCEQNLNHDAMYWYRQDPGQGLRLIYYSQIVNDFQKGDIAEGYSVSREKKESFPLTVTSAQKNPTAFYLCASSIGVGLAASYEQYFGPGTRLTVT.

The V call is TRBV9, the J call TRBJ2-1, with D possibly being TRBD2 (5 bases). V dropped 5 bases and J dropped 7 bases, with 16 bases sitting between them. The CDR3 is 14 amino acids. Germline-derived CDR1 and CDR2 are SGDLS and YYNGEE. The CDR3 protein is CASRRASQSNEQFF. CDR3 nucleotides: TGTGCCAGCAGGAGGGCTAGCCAATCTAATGAGCAGTTCTTC.

This sequence joins TRBV3-1 (or the pseudogene TRBV3-2) and TRBJ1-6; a possible D gene is TRBD1 (6 bases). Trimming stripped 1 base from V and 10 bases from J, with 11 bases between. The CDR3 totals 14 residues. Looked up from germline, CDR1 is LGHDT and CDR2 is YNNKEL (reference sequence). The chain's CDR3 is CASSQGGGNSPLHF. The CDR3 region has the DNA TGTGCCAGCAGCCAAGGAGGGGGGAACTCACCCCTCCACTTT.

This chain links TRBV5-4 with TRBJ1-1; 8 bases fit TRBD1. V shed 4 bases and J 4 bases; nucleotides not matched to a gene: 6. This CDR3 is built from 14 residues. Germline values: CDR1 SGHNT, CDR2 YYREEE (reference sequence). CDR3 in amino acids: CASSQGARGTEAFF. Written as DNA, the CDR3 is TGTGCCAGCAGCCAGGGGGCTCGGGGCACTGAAGCTTTCTTT.

The rearrangement links TRBV5-1 to TRBJ1-2; D possibly corresponds to TRBD1 (5 bases). CDR3 length: 15 amino acids. CDR1 SGHRS and CDR2 YFSETQ come from the germline V gene. V was trimmed by 7 bases and J by 0 bases, leaving 16 bases between them. The CDR3, as DNA: TGCGCCAGCGCCCCGGACGGGGGTCCTAACTATGGCTACACCTTC. Translating it yields CASAPDGGPNYGYTF.

This clone has a handful of counts. The V gene is TRBV2, the J gene TRBJ2-7; D gene unclear. This CDR3 region has 13 residues. V was shortened by 11 bases and J by 0 bases, with 14 bases between the two germline ends. Germline assignment: CDR1 SNHLY and CDR2 FYNNEI. The CDR3 here is CAGAGEDSYEQYF. The CDR3, as DNA: TGTGCCGGCGCCGGAGAGGACTCCTACGAGCAGTACTTC.

V usage is TRBV2 and J usage is TRBJ2-1; D is perhaps TRBD1 or TRBD2 (5 bases each). V was pared by 0 bases and J by 12 bases, with 15 bases between. CDR1 and CDR2 (germline): SNHLY, FYNNEI. The CDR3 covers 14 residues. The CDR3, as DNA: TGTGCCAGCAGTGAAGCGCTTGGGGGTCGGGGGCAGTTCTTC. Translated: CASSEALGGRGQFF.

The V and J genes are TRBV18 and TRBJ2-7, with D possibly called TRBD1 or TRBD2 (5 bases each). The CDR3 covers 15 residues. Trimming took 4 bases from V and 0 from J, leaving 13 bases between them. The germline CDR1 and CDR2 sequences are KGHSH and LQKENI. The CDR3 region is CASSQGRDFSYEQYF. The CDR3 coding sequence is TGTGCCAGCTCACAGGGGAGAGATTTCTCCTACGAGCAGTACTTC.

This clone has only one observation. V is TRBV28 and J is TRBJ1-1; D is undetermined. This CDR3 comprises 11 residues. V lost 3 bases and J lost 4, with 3 bases in between. Germline lookup yields CDR1 MDHEN and CDR2 SYDVKM. In DNA form, the CDR3 reads TGTGCCAGCAGTTTGGGCACTGAAGCTTTCTTT. The encoded protein is CASSLGTEAFF.